The rows below give T cell receptor beta chains drawn from one sample of a study of Tregs in tolerant kidney transplant recipients. Libraries were prepared by immunoSEQ multiplex PCR; TCRdb keeps only in-frame clonotypes and omits some of them. The sample holds 100,000 to 120,000 clones; around 90% are singletons and the top ten take roughly 0.31%. The specimen comprised CD4+ T cells from blood, sampled before the transplant. The receptors stem from a human donor who received a combined kidney and bone marrow transplant. Both conserved end residues are part of each CDR3. A D gene is named only where the DNA matches it firmly. Clone size is shown for a subset of rows, as once, few, many or a class of expanded clone.

cdr3_length: 14; v_call: TRBV6-5; d_call: TRBD2; j_call: TRBJ2-7; clone_size: .; cdr3_nt: TGTGCCAGCAGTCAACCGGGACTAGCCTACGAGCAGTACTTC; cdr3_aa: CASSQPGLAYEQYF
cdr3_length: 14; v_call: TRBV5-6; d_call: TRBD1; j_call: TRBJ2-7; clone_size: .; cdr3_nt: TGTGCCAGCAGCTCTGGGACAGGGTCTGGCGAGCAGTACTTC; cdr3_aa: CASSSGTGSGEQYF
cdr3_length: 13; v_call: TRBV6-4; d_call: .; j_call: TRBJ1-5; clone_size: .; cdr3_nt: TGTGCCAGTAACAGGGTTGGCAATCAGCCCCAGCATTTT; cdr3_aa: CASNRVGNQPQHF
cdr3_length: 13; v_call: TRBV19; d_call: .; j_call: TRBJ2-7; clone_size: .; cdr3_nt: TGTGCCAGTACGGACGGAGGATTCTACGAGCAGTACTTC; cdr3_aa: CASTDGGFYEQYF
cdr3_length: 16; v_call: TRBV5-1; d_call: TRBD1; j_call: TRBJ1-6; clone_size: .; cdr3_nt: TGCGCCAGCAGCTACGCCGGACAGGAGGGCAATTCACCCCTCCACTTT; cdr3_aa: CASSYAGQEGNSPLHF
cdr3_length: 14; v_call: TRBV11-2; d_call: .; j_call: TRBJ1-1; clone_size: .; cdr3_nt: TGTGCCAGCAGCCTGCAGGTAGTGAACACTGAAGCTTTCTTT; cdr3_aa: CASSLQVVNTEAFF
cdr3_length: 11; v_call: TRBV29-1; d_call: .; j_call: TRBJ2-3; clone_size: .; cdr3_nt: TGCAGCGTGGAACTCACAGATACGCAGTATTTT; cdr3_aa: CSVELTDTQYF
cdr3_length: 15; v_call: TRBV7-2; d_call: TRBD1; j_call: TRBJ2-4; clone_size: .; cdr3_nt: TGTGCCAGCAGCATCGGACAGGGGGAAAGGGACATTCAGTACTTC; cdr3_aa: CASSIGQGERDIQYF
cdr3_length: 17; v_call: TRBV7-2; d_call: TRBD2; j_call: TRBJ2-3; clone_size: .; cdr3_nt: TGTGCCAGCAGCCCTCAGACTAGCCTGGGGGGGACAGATACGCAGTATTTT; cdr3_aa: CASSPQTSLGGTDTQYF
cdr3_length: 15; v_call: TRBV2; d_call: TRBD1; j_call: TRBJ1-1; clone_size: .; cdr3_nt: TGTGCCAGCAGTGAAGCCGGGACAGCGAACACTGAAGCTTTCTTT; cdr3_aa: CASSEAGTANTEAFF
cdr3_length: 15; v_call: TRBV9; d_call: TRBD1; j_call: TRBJ2-1; clone_size: .; cdr3_nt: TGTGCCAGCAGCGCCAGGGACAGCTCCTACAATGAGCAGTTCTTC; cdr3_aa: CASSARDSSYNEQFF
cdr3_length: 13; v_call: TRBV18; d_call: TRBD1; j_call: TRBJ1-5; clone_size: .; cdr3_nt: TGTGCCAGCTCCCGGGACAGAAATCAGCCCCAGCATTTT; cdr3_aa: CASSRDRNQPQHF
cdr3_length: 16; v_call: TRBV2; d_call: TRBD1; j_call: TRBJ1-3; clone_size: .; cdr3_nt: TGTGCCAGCAGTGAAGCCGGGACAGGGGTAGGAAACACCATATATTTT; cdr3_aa: CASSEAGTGVGNTIYF
cdr3_length: 15; v_call: TRBV5-6; d_call: TRBD2; j_call: TRBJ2-5; clone_size: .; cdr3_nt: TGTGCCAGCAGCAGGACTAGCGGGGGGGCAGAGACCCAGTACTTC; cdr3_aa: CASSRTSGGAETQYF
cdr3_length: 12; v_call: TRBV28; d_call: .; j_call: TRBJ1-1; clone_size: .; cdr3_nt: TGTGCCAGCAGATTCCGGGGCACTGAAGCTTTCTTT; cdr3_aa: CASRFRGTEAFF
cdr3_length: 17; v_call: TRBV7-9; d_call: .; j_call: TRBJ2-1; clone_size: .; cdr3_nt: TGTGCCAGCAGCCACCGAGGGCCTCTGGGTAGGGACAATGAGCAGTTCTTC; cdr3_aa: CASSHRGPLGRDNEQFF
cdr3_length: 14; v_call: TRBV5-1; d_call: .; j_call: TRBJ1-1; clone_size: .; cdr3_nt: TGCGCCAGCAGCTCGGCGGGGACTGGAGCTGAAGCTTTCTTT; cdr3_aa: CASSSAGTGAEAFF
cdr3_length: 14; v_call: TRBV10-1; d_call: TRBD2; j_call: TRBJ2-7; clone_size: .; cdr3_nt: TGCGCCAGCAGTGGTTCGACTAGCGTGAGGGAGCAGTACTTC; cdr3_aa: CASSGSTSVREQYF
cdr3_length: 18; v_call: TRBV4-1; d_call: TRBD2; j_call: TRBJ2-4; clone_size: .; cdr3_nt: TGCGCCAGCAGCCAAGCAGGCGCGGGGGGGCTAGCCAAAAACATTCAGTACTTC; cdr3_aa: CASSQAGAGGLAKNIQYF
cdr3_length: 16; v_call: TRBV30; d_call: .; j_call: TRBJ1-1; clone_size: .; cdr3_nt: TGTGCCTGGAGTCTGGGGAATGCAGGGGTGGGCACTGAAGCTTTCTTT; cdr3_aa: CAWSLGNAGVGTEAFF
cdr3_length: 13; v_call: TRBV6-5; d_call: TRBD2; j_call: TRBJ2-1; clone_size: .; cdr3_nt: TGTGCCAGTCGCGGGGGGGCCAAAAATGAGCAGTTCTTC; cdr3_aa: CASRGGAKNEQFF
cdr3_length: 15; v_call: TRBV6-4; d_call: TRBD1; j_call: TRBJ2-3; clone_size: .; cdr3_nt: TGTGCCAGCAGTGACCGGACAGGGGGCTCAGATACGCAGTATTTT; cdr3_aa: CASSDRTGGSDTQYF
cdr3_length: 13; v_call: TRBV11-2; d_call: .; j_call: TRBJ2-2; clone_size: .; cdr3_nt: TGTGCCAGTAGGAGGGCGAACACCGGGGAGCTGTTTTTT; cdr3_aa: CASRRANTGELFF
cdr3_length: 14; v_call: TRBV25-1; d_call: .; j_call: TRBJ2-7; clone_size: .; cdr3_nt: TGTGCCAGCAGTGAATATCCTCTCTCCTACGAGCAGTACTTC; cdr3_aa: CASSEYPLSYEQYF
cdr3_length: 14; v_call: TRBV7-2; d_call: TRBD1; j_call: TRBJ1-5; clone_size: .; cdr3_nt: TGTGCCAGCAGCACGGGGACAGGAGGTCAGCCCCAGCATTTT; cdr3_aa: CASSTGTGGQPQHF
cdr3_length: 15; v_call: TRBV11-2; d_call: .; j_call: TRBJ2-7; clone_size: .; cdr3_nt: TGTGCCAGCAGCTTAGATCGGAGGGGTTCATACGAGCAGTACTTC; cdr3_aa: CASSLDRRGSYEQYF
cdr3_length: 15; v_call: TRBV19; d_call: .; j_call: TRBJ2-7; clone_size: .; cdr3_nt: TGTGCCAGTAGTATCCAGCAAAATTCGGAGGCCGAGCAGTACTTC; cdr3_aa: CASSIQQNSEAEQYF
cdr3_length: 16; v_call: TRBV5-1; d_call: .; j_call: TRBJ1-2; clone_size: once; cdr3_nt: TGCGCCAGCAGCGCCGGCGGGAGGGAAGCTAACTATGGCTACACCTTC; cdr3_aa: CASSAGGREANYGYTF
cdr3_length: 13; v_call: TRBV10-3; d_call: .; j_call: TRBJ1-1; clone_size: .; cdr3_nt: TGTGCCATCAGTGACCGCGTAGACACTGAAGCTTTCTTT; cdr3_aa: CAISDRVDTEAFF
cdr3_length: 13; v_call: TRBV5-1; d_call: .; j_call: TRBJ1-2; clone_size: .; cdr3_nt: TGCGCCAGCAGCTTACGGACTTCTTATGGCTACACCTTC; cdr3_aa: CASSLRTSYGYTF
cdr3_length: 15; v_call: TRBV9; d_call: .; j_call: TRBJ1-2; clone_size: .; cdr3_nt: TGTGCCAGCAGCGTAGGAGTGGTGGGGGACATGGGCTACACCTTC; cdr3_aa: CASSVGVVGDMGYTF
cdr3_length: 14; v_call: TRBV2; d_call: TRBD1; j_call: TRBJ2-7; clone_size: .; cdr3_nt: TGTGCCAGCAGTACTACAGGGGGCATCTACGAGCAGTACTTC; cdr3_aa: CASSTTGGIYEQYF
cdr3_length: 14; v_call: TRBV5-4; d_call: TRBD2; j_call: TRBJ2-3; clone_size: once; cdr3_nt: TGTGCCAGCAGCGATCGGACTAGCGGGGATACACAGTATTTT; cdr3_aa: CASSDRTSGDTQYF
cdr3_length: 14; v_call: TRBV7-2; d_call: .; j_call: TRBJ2-3; clone_size: .; cdr3_nt: TGTGCCAGCAGCTTAGGGCTGATCACAGATACGCAGTATTTT; cdr3_aa: CASSLGLITDTQYF
cdr3_length: 13; v_call: TRBV14; d_call: .; j_call: TRBJ1-2; clone_size: .; cdr3_nt: TGTGCCAGCAGCCGAGTGTTAAACTATGGCTACACCTTC; cdr3_aa: CASSRVLNYGYTF
cdr3_length: 14; v_call: TRBV9; d_call: .; j_call: TRBJ1-5; clone_size: .; cdr3_nt: TGTGCCAGGGCCCCCCACCCCCCAGATCAGCCCCAGCATTTT; cdr3_aa: CARAPHPPDQPQHF
cdr3_length: 15; v_call: TRBV15; d_call: .; j_call: TRBJ1-4; clone_size: .; cdr3_nt: TGTGCCACCAGCACCCCACGGGGAACCCCTGAAAAACTGTTTTTT; cdr3_aa: CATSTPRGTPEKLFF
cdr3_length: 16; v_call: TRBV30; d_call: TRBD1; j_call: TRBJ1-4; clone_size: .; cdr3_nt: TGTGCCTGGAGTGTACGGTCGGGACAGTCGGATGAAAAACTGTTTTTT; cdr3_aa: CAWSVRSGQSDEKLFF
cdr3_length: 19; v_call: TRBV2; d_call: TRBD2; j_call: TRBJ2-3; clone_size: once; cdr3_nt: TGTGCCAGCAGTTCCTCCAGCGGGAGTAGGTGGGGGAGCGCAGATACGCAGTATTTT; cdr3_aa: CASSSSSGSRWGSADTQYF
cdr3_length: 14; v_call: TRBV7-2; d_call: .; j_call: TRBJ1-2; clone_size: .; cdr3_nt: TGTGCCAGCAGCTCGGGTAGGGGTAACTATGGCTACACCTTC; cdr3_aa: CASSSGRGNYGYTF
cdr3_length: 17; v_call: TRBV12-5; d_call: TRBD1; j_call: TRBJ1-1; clone_size: .; cdr3_nt: TGTGCTAGTGGCCTCGCTACCAAAGACAGGGCCGACACTGAAGCTTTCTTT; cdr3_aa: CASGLATKDRADTEAFF
cdr3_length: 15; v_call: TRBV6-1; d_call: TRBD1; j_call: TRBJ2-7; clone_size: .; cdr3_nt: TGTGCCAGCAGTGACAACAGGGGGTTGTTGTACGAGCAGTACTTC; cdr3_aa: CASSDNRGLLYEQYF
cdr3_length: 13; v_call: TRBV7-2; d_call: .; j_call: TRBJ2-3; clone_size: .; cdr3_nt: TGTGCCAGCAGCGAATTAGGGGGAGATACGCAGTATTTT; cdr3_aa: CASSELGGDTQYF
cdr3_length: 19; v_call: TRBV4-3; d_call: TRBD2; j_call: TRBJ2-1; clone_size: .; cdr3_nt: TGCGCCAGCAGCCAAGAGATGGTCTGGGCGGGAGGGCCCAGGGATGAGCAGTTCTTC; cdr3_aa: CASSQEMVWAGGPRDEQFF
cdr3_length: 15; v_call: TRBV5-1; d_call: .; j_call: TRBJ1-2; clone_size: few; cdr3_nt: TGCGCCAGCAGCTTGGCCGAGGGCGGCCGTTATGGCTACACCTTC; cdr3_aa: CASSLAEGGRYGYTF
cdr3_length: 14; v_call: TRBV18; d_call: .; j_call: TRBJ1-1; clone_size: .; cdr3_nt: TGTGCCAGCTCACTCTGGACGGGAAACACTGAAGCTTTCTTT; cdr3_aa: CASSLWTGNTEAFF
cdr3_length: 16; v_call: TRBV7-2; d_call: .; j_call: TRBJ2-3; clone_size: .; cdr3_nt: TGTGCCAGCACCCCAATCGTGGGCCCTGGCACAGATACGCAGTATTTT; cdr3_aa: CASTPIVGPGTDTQYF
cdr3_length: 15; v_call: TRBV5-1; d_call: TRBD2; j_call: TRBJ2-7; clone_size: .; cdr3_nt: TGCGCCAGCAGCCGCGTTGGCGGGGGGTCCTACGAGCAGTACTTC; cdr3_aa: CASSRVGGGSYEQYF
cdr3_length: 13; v_call: TRBV5-1; d_call: .; j_call: TRBJ1-1; clone_size: .; cdr3_nt: TGCGCCAGCAGCTTGGGACAGTGGAACGAAGCTTTCTTT; cdr3_aa: CASSLGQWNEAFF
cdr3_length: 14; v_call: TRBV5-1; d_call: TRBD1; j_call: TRBJ1-4; clone_size: .; cdr3_nt: TGCGCCAGCAGCGTCCAGGGGGCTAATGAAAAACTGTTTTTT; cdr3_aa: CASSVQGANEKLFF
cdr3_length: 14; v_call: TRBV2; d_call: .; j_call: TRBJ1-2; clone_size: once; cdr3_nt: TGTGCCAGCAGTGTAAGGAAACAGGGCTATGGCTACACCTTC; cdr3_aa: CASSVRKQGYGYTF